This TCR beta chain was sequenced during a study of cytomegalovirus exposure and HLA in healthy donors. The CDR3 consists of 13 residues. V was pared by 6 bases and J by 4 bases, with 13 bases between. Germline values: CDR1 SNHLY, CDR2 FYNNEI. Study-wide results and caveats: CMV serostatus was the sole immune exposure information available.

Comments on this clone: The antigen is not known.

PCR employed 60 Vbeta and 13 Jbeta primers. TCRdb's table, derived via immunoSEQ multiplex PCR, lists solely in-frame clones and lacks some. Of approximately 170,000 clones listed, around 80% are singletons. J is TRBJ2-7 and V is TRBV2; the D gene is possibly TRBD1 (5 bases). The sequencing sample was made of PBMCs. The sequence came from a human donor in good health. The CDR3 spells CASSRSGSYEQYF. CDR3 sequence (DNA): TGTGCCAGCAGCCGGTCAGGGTCGTACGAGCAGTACTTC. Full variable domain (remainder filled in from reference TRBV2 and TRBJ2-7): EPEVTQTPSHQVTQMGQEVILRCVPISNHLYFYWYRQILGQKVEFLVSFYNNEISEKSEIFDDQFSVERPDGSNFTLKIRSTKLEDSAMYFCASSRSGSYEQYFGPGTRLTVT.